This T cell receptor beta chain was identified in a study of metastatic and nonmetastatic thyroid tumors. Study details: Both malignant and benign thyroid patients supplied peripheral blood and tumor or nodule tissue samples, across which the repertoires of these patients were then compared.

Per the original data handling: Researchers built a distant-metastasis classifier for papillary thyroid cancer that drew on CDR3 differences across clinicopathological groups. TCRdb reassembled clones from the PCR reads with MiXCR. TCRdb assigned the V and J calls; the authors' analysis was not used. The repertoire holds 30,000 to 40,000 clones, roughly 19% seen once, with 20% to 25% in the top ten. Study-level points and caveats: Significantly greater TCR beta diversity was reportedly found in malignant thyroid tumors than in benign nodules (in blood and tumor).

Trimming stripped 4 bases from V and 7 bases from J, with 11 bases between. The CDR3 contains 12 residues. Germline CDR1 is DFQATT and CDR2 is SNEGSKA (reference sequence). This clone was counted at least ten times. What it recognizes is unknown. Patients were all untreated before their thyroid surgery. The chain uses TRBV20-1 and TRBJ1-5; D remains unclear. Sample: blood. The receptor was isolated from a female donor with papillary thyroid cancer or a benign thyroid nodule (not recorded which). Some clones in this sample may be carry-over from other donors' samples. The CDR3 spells CSAISGNQPQHF. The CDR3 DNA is TGCAGTGCTATATCCGGGAACCAGCCCCAGCATTTT.